The clone carrying this T cell receptor (beta chain) was observed a few times. The data derive from a study of human T cells and chemical hapten exposure. Whole-study context: On about 2 cm by about 2 cm of upper inner arm skin, sensitization was performed with 2% DPC. Minor volume differences among pooled libraries chiefly drove per-sample TCR yield variation. Alopecia areata, totalis or universalis was found in mostly female patients.

As to time point: pre-sensitization, week 0. Described treatment: therapeutic diphenylcyclopropenone sensitization with weekly scalp DPC. The CDR3 loop spans 15 amino acids. Per the germline V gene, CDR1 is SGHRS and CDR2 is YFSETQ. Trimming took off 4 bases at V and 0 bases at J, with 12 bases between the two ends. During construction of the library, unique molecular identifiers were attached to individual cDNA molecules for quantitative, reproducible TCR counting. TCRdb re-called the RACE reads through MiXCR, storing one row per CDR3 protein. The sample lists about 290,000 distinct CDR3 sequences; roughly 7.7% were seen once.

The receptor comes from a man younger than 30 with alopecia areata. Some clones in this sample may be carry-over from other donors' samples. The specimen was whole blood, collected in connection with sensitization to the hapten diphenylcyclopropenone (DPC). The chain uses TRBV5-1 and TRBJ2-3, with D hard to call. The CDR3 DNA reads TGCGCCAGCAGCCCCTCGACCGCTAGCACAGATACGCAGTATTTT. Translated, it gives CASSPSTASTDTQYF.